The source of this TCR beta chain is a study of beta chain features in type 1 diabetes (dated by TCRdb to between 2018 and 2020). Background for the entire study: Mean age, gender distribution, total cell number and subset yield did not differ between patients and healthy donors. Whereas all 28 donors provided naive and central memory subsets, regulatory and stem cell-like memory subsets were isolated from just 8 patients and about eight healthy donors. A total of some 100,000,000 sorted cells were examined across all samples, and a strong correlation was observed between cell number per subset and RNA yield. In the study, recently diagnosed type 1 diabetes patients and matched healthy donors were compared on the TCRB repertoires of their sorted circulating CD4+ T cell subsets.

Each donor gave one peripheral blood draw, roughly 0.11 L on average, collected into heparinised tubes. A BD FACSAria II and a panel including CD45RO, CCR7, CD25, CD127, CD95 and CD27 were used to sort naive, central memory, regulatory and stem cell-like memory CD4+ T cells. Purity was above 95% for every sorted population. PBMCs were separated immediately by Lymphoprep density gradient centrifugation and were stained directly, without being cultured. So that batch effects would be minimized, each experiment stained and sorted samples in pairs, pairing one healthy donor with one patient. V is clipped by 3 bases and J by 7 bases, and the sequence between their germline boundaries is 16 bases long. Based on the germline V gene, the CDR1 and CDR2 sequences are SGDLS and YYNGEE. The cysteine opens and the phenylalanine closes a CDR3 of 14 amino acids. The sequence is cut down to CDR3 DNA, 42 bases in frame from base 1.

The High Capacity cDNA Reverse Transcription Kit was used to reverse transcribe all of the isolated RNA, meaning that expressed TCRB transcripts were what got sequenced. Naive, central memory and regulatory T cell samples underwent deep immunoSEQ sequencing, averaging roughly 3.4 million total reads per sample. After sorted cells were lysed in RLT buffer, RNA was extracted with DNase-treated RNeasy Micro or Mini kits, with the choice depending on cell number. To prevent cross-contamination, every cell subset was processed on its own, while patient and healthy donor samples were processed together. The immunoSEQ multiplex PCR was used to amplify TCRB sequences from cDNA, yielding 87-bp fragments that span the CDR3 region. Sequencing of the amplicons was performed on the Illumina HiSeq platform. In the original analysis: Synthetic template baselines were used to correct PCR bias computationally, reads within Hamming distance 2 were collapsed together, and singletons that could not be merged were discarded. By aligning reads against IMGT, V, D and J genes, CDR3 length, and insertions or deletions at six rearrangement sites were assigned. Within each subset, clonotype counts were normalized to the number of sorted cells before true diversity and Gini coefficients were calculated with the tcR R package. The overlap coefficient, calculated on TCRB nucleotide sequences, was used to measure repertoire sharing. Out-of-frame TCRB sequences from naive cells were analyzed as a proxy for the pre-selection repertoire. This is the immuneACCESS table as TCRdb keeps it, with only in-frame sequences that have V and J called. A part of the clones is gone; compared with another copy, unresolved V genes explain less than half, and the rest is unexplained. V, J and clone size are taken as reported in that table, and D and trimming were inferred from the DNA itself. In all, the sample holds 350,000 to 400,000 clones, and approximately 16% of those were seen once. About 0.019% of the sample is in the top ten clones.

This clone was picked up a small number of times. The specificity of this receptor is unknown. No much larger clonotype is one base removed from it; base qualities were not supplied. The study at large found these results: In all four CD4+ subsets, TCRB CDR3 length was moderately but significantly shorter in type 1 diabetes patients. Fewer insertions and more nucleotide deletions at VDJ recombination sites were observed in patients with type 1 diabetes, implying thymic rearrangement abnormalities. Because the HLA sub-analyses included only small numbers of individuals, any influence of HLA type on TCRB rearrangement was left unresolved. Because cDNA rather than genomic DNA was sequenced, highly expressing activated cells could have been over-represented, although no difference in activation and CD3 levels was found between groups. The naive, central memory and regulatory TCRB repertoires appeared to resemble one another more closely among patients than among healthy donors. Shorter templates might have been favored by PCR, but patient and control samples were amplified and corrected together, so both groups would have been affected equally by any skew.

The V and J genes are TRBV9 and TRBJ1-2, and TRBD1 may be the D gene, going by 5 matching bases. Sequencing was performed on naive CD4+ T cells from blood. The sample's cell subset or site label, decoded: true naive CD4+ T cells. This receptor was obtained from a woman younger than 35 in good health. The CDR3 reads as follows: CASSATGGLRGYTF. The DNA reads as follows: TGTGCCAGCAGCGCCACGGGGGGGTTGCGTGGCTACACCTTC.